A selection of T cell receptor beta chains follows, all from one sample in a study of blood T cell repertoires in COVID-19. Some clones are missing from TCRdb's copy, which holds only in-frame ones; the method was immunoSEQ multiplex PCR. The table lists about 65,000 clones, about 94% of them singletons. Sequenced input: peripheral blood. The receptors were gathered from a man aged 65-85 years with active COVID-19. Both conserved end residues are part of each CDR3. A D gene is named only where the DNA matches it firmly. Clone sizes are given selectively: once, few, many, or a class where the clone is expanded.

>TRBD2|TRBV4-3|TRBJ2-7|once
CASSLAGGNEQYF
TGCGCCAGCAGCCTTGCGGGGGGGAACGAGCAGTACTTC
>.|TRBV6-5|TRBJ1-3|.
CASRKGQNGNTIYF
TGTGCCAGCAGAAAAGGACAGAATGGAAACACCATATATTTT
>.|TRBV19|TRBJ2-6|.
CASSTRGISSGANVLTF
TGTGCCAGTAGTACCAGGGGTATTAGTTCTGGGGCCAACGTCCTGACTTTC
>.|TRBV7-2|TRBJ1-4|.
CASSSTTGGSLFF
TGTGCCAGCAGCTCAACAACGGGAGGGTCCTTGTTTTTT
>TRBD1|TRBV7-9|TRBJ1-1|.
CASSPGTGGTEAFF
TGTGCCAGCAGCCCCGGGACAGGGGGCACTGAAGCTTTCTTT
>TRBD1|TRBV11-3|TRBJ2-1|.
CASSLGRGSDEQFF
TGTGCCAGCAGCTTAGGCAGGGGGAGCGATGAGCAGTTCTTC
>.|TRBV9|TRBJ2-2|.
CASSVGIWRVNTGELFF
TGTGCCAGCAGCGTAGGTATTTGGCGGGTAAACACCGGGGAGCTGTTTTTT
>TRBD1|TRBV3-1/TRBV3-2|TRBJ2-5|once
CASGQGETQYF
TGTGCCAGCGGACAGGGGGAGACCCAGTACTTC
>.|TRBV2|TRBJ2-3|.
CASRAWGVWAPDTQYF
TGTGCCAGCAGGGCCTGGGGGGTGTGGGCCCCAGATACGCAGTATTTT
>.|TRBV6-2/TRBV6-3|TRBJ1-5|.
CASSYGGGQPQHF
TGTGCCAGCAGTTACGGGGGAGGTCAGCCCCAGCATTTT
>.|TRBV11-2|TRBJ1-4|.
CASSSMRGGDKTEKLFF
TGTGCCAGCAGCTCAATGCGGGGGGGCGATAAAACTGAAAAACTGTTTTTT
>TRBD1|TRBV7-3|TRBJ2-6|.
CASSPEDRGRLSGANVLTF
TGTGCCAGCAGCCCAGAGGACAGGGGGCGACTATCTGGGGCCAACGTCCTGACTTTC
>TRBD2|TRBV5-1|TRBJ2-3|.
CASSSHKLAGGPGSHTDTQYF
TGCGCCAGCAGCTCCCATAAACTAGCGGGGGGGCCAGGGTCCCACACAGATACGCAGTATTTT
>TRBD2|TRBV19|TRBJ2-7|.
CASSIGLAGDSHEQYF
TGTGCCAGTAGTATCGGACTAGCGGGGGACTCGCACGAGCAGTACTTC
>TRBD2|TRBV7-2|TRBJ2-5|.
CASTRRLAGGGKTQYF
TGTGCCAGCACGAGGCGGCTAGCGGGGGGAGGAAAGACCCAGTACTTC
>TRBD1|TRBV11-3|TRBJ1-6|.
CASSPDHRGASPLHF
TGTGCCAGCAGCCCGGATCACAGGGGTGCTTCACCCCTCCACTTT
>.|TRBV24-1|TRBJ2-3|once
CATSEPREGTDTQYF
TGTGCCACCAGTGAGCCCAGGGAAGGCACAGATACGCAGTATTTT
>.|TRBV10-2|TRBJ2-5|.
CASSYGQKETQYF
TGCGCCAGCAGCTACGGACAGAAAGAGACCCAGTACTTC
>.|TRBV7-9|TRBJ2-3|.
CASSLSWGRPDTQYF
TGTGCCAGCAGCTTATCTTGGGGGCGACCAGATACGCAGTATTTT
>TRBD1|TRBV11-2|TRBJ2-7|.
CASSSGRWGQSLYEQYF
TGTGCCAGCAGCTCGGGGCGTTGGGGACAGTCCCTGTACGAGCAGTACTTC
>TRBD2|TRBV5-6|TRBJ2-1|.
CASSELAGTYNEQFF
TGTGCCAGCAGCGAACTAGCGGGAACATACAATGAGCAGTTCTTC
>.|TRBV27|TRBJ2-5|.
CASSFRPSETQYF
TGTGCCAGCAGTTTCAGGCCGAGCGAGACCCAGTACTTC
>.|TRBV4-1|TRBJ2-2|.
CASSQGPLASGELFF
TGCGCCAGCAGCCAAGGCCCCCTAGCTTCCGGGGAGCTGTTTTTT
>.|TRBV6-6|TRBJ2-3|.
CASSYQSTDTQYF
TGTGCCAGCAGTTACCAGAGCACAGATACGCAGTATTTT
>.|TRBV11-2|TRBJ2-5|.
CASSQQETQYF
TGTGCCAGCAGCCAACAAGAGACCCAGTACTTC
>.|TRBV11-3|TRBJ1-4|.
CASSPKRGATNEKLFF
TGTGCCAGCAGCCCTAAAAGGGGTGCAACTAATGAAAAACTGTTTTTT
>.|TRBV10-3|TRBJ2-6|.
CAISESRGANVLTF
TGTGCCATCAGTGAGTCGCGAGGGGCCAACGTCCTGACTTTC
>.|TRBV7-2|TRBJ2-1|.
CASSLGQDRPLFF
TGTGCCAGCAGCTTAGGACAGGACCGTCCCCTGTTCTTC
>.|TRBV11-3|TRBJ1-1|once
CASSIAPGNTEAFF
TGTGCCAGCAGCATTGCTCCGGGTAACACTGAAGCTTTCTTT
>TRBD1|TRBV6-5|TRBJ1-2|.
CASSRGQSYGYTF
TGTGCCAGCAGCCGGGGACAGAGCTATGGCTACACCTTC
>TRBD1|TRBV5-5|TRBJ1-1|.
CASSLIRGQGNTEAFF
TGTGCCAGCAGCTTGATCAGGGGGCAGGGGAACACTGAAGCTTTCTTT
>TRBD1|TRBV11-3|TRBJ1-6|.
CASSQQGFGNSPLHF
TGTGCCAGCAGCCAACAGGGGTTTGGTAATTCACCCCTCCACTTT
>TRBD2|TRBV18|TRBJ2-1|.
CASSFSGGAQVNEQFF
TGTGCCAGCTCTTTTAGCGGGGGGGCCCAGGTCAATGAGCAGTTCTTC
>TRBD2|TRBV10-3|TRBJ2-1|.
CAISGTSSGISYNEQFF
TGTGCCATCAGTGGAACGTCTAGCGGGATCTCCTACAATGAGCAGTTCTTC
>TRBD1|TRBV4-2|TRBJ2-6|.
CASSHLPGQGNSGANVLTF
TGTGCCAGCAGCCATCTACCGGGACAGGGAAACTCTGGGGCCAACGTCCTGACTTTC
>.|TRBV7-9|TRBJ1-6|.
CASSQDAPGPASPLHF
TGTGCCAGCAGCCAGGATGCCCCAGGGCCAGCTTCACCCCTCCACTTT
>TRBD1|TRBV7-8|TRBJ1-3|.
CASSLSLRGPFGNTIYF
TGTGCCAGCAGCTTATCCCTTAGGGGGCCGTTTGGAAACACCATATATTTT
>.|TRBV12-3/TRBV12-4|TRBJ1-2|once
CASSLRVDGYTF
TGTGCCAGCAGTCTCAGGGTGGATGGCTACACCTTC